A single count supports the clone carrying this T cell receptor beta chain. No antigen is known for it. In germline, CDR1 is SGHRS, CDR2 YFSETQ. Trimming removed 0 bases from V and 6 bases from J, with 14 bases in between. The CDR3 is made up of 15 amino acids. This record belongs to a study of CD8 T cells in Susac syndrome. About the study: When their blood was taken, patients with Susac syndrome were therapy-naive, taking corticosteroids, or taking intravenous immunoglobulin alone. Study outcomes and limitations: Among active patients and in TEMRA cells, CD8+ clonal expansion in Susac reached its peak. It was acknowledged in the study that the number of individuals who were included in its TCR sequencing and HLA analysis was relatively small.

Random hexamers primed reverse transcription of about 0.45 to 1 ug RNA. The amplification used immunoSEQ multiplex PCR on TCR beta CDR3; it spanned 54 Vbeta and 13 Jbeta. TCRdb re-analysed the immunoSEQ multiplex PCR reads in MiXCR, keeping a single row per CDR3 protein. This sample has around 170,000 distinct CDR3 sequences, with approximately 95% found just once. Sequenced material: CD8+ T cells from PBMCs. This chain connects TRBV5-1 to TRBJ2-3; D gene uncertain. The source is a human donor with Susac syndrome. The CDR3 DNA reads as TGCGCCAGCAGCTTGGAGGAGCCCCAGTGGGATACGCAGTATTTT. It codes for CASSLEEPQWDTQYF.